This is a list of T cell receptor beta chains from one sample in a study of cytomegalovirus exposure and HLA in healthy donors. Profiling relied on immunoSEQ multiplex PCR, and the TCRdb table lists in-frame clones only, not all of them. The profile covers under 250,000 clones, with over 75% appearing a single time and about 2.7% taken by the ten largest. Sequenced input: PBMCs. These receptors were obtained from a woman aged 25-40 years in good health and CMV-seronegative. CDR3s include the opening cysteine and the closing phenylalanine or tryptophan. A D gene is named only where the DNA matches it firmly. The size field is filled for only some rows; it gives once, few, many or a size class.

d_gene	v_gene	abundance	j_gene	CDR3nt	CDR3aa
NA	TRBV15	NA	TRBJ2-6	TGTGCCACCAGCAGAGATTTCAGCTCTGGGGCCAACGTCCTGACTTTC	CATSRDFSSGANVLTF
TRBD1	TRBV5-1	NA	TRBJ1-5	TGCCCGACAGGGGATAGTCAGCCCCAGCATTTT	CPTGDSQPQHF
TRBD1	TRBV28	NA	TRBJ2-3	TGTGCCAGCAGTTTGGGACAGGGGTTGGGCACAGATACGCAGTATTTT	CASSLGQGLGTDTQYF
NA	TRBV5-1	NA	TRBJ2-3	TGCGCCAGCAGCTTGGTGGGGGGAGCGCACGGTACGCAGTATTTT	CASSLVGGAHGTQYF
TRBD2	TRBV5-1	NA	TRBJ2-1	TGCGCCAGCAGCTTGGGGACTAGCCCCAATGAGCAGTTCTTC	CASSLGTSPNEQFF
NA	TRBV7-3	NA	TRBJ2-7	TGTTCCAGCAGCGCGACAGGATACGAGCAGTACTTC	CSSSATGYEQYF
TRBD1	TRBV5-1	NA	TRBJ1-2	TGCGCCAGCAACATCGGGACAGGAGCTTCCAGCCCTGGGGGCTACACCTTC	CASNIGTGASSPGGYTF
TRBD1	TRBV5-1	NA	TRBJ2-2	TGCGCCAGCAGCCGGGGACAGGGGTTAACCGGGGAGCTGTTTTTT	CASSRGQGLTGELFF
TRBD1	TRBV5-1	NA	TRBJ1-1	TGCGCCAGCAGCTATAGGACAGGCGCCATACAAGTAGAAGCTTTCTTT	CASSYRTGAIQVEAFF
TRBD1	TRBV9	NA	TRBJ1-2	TGTGCCAGCAGCCCCTCCCAGGGGGCACAGTATGGCTACACCTTC	CASSPSQGAQYGYTF
NA	TRBV28	NA	TRBJ2-1	TGTGCCAGCAGTTTAGGTGGGAGCTCCTACAATGAGCAGTTCTTC	CASSLGGSSYNEQFF
TRBD2	TRBV27	NA	TRBJ2-5	TGTGCCAGCAGTTTAAGGCTAGCGGGAGGGCCCTGGCAAGAGACCCAGTACTTC	CASSLRLAGGPWQETQYF
TRBD1	TRBV2	NA	TRBJ2-2	TGTGCCAGCAGTGAGAACAGGGGGTCGACCGGGGAGCTGTTTTTT	CASSENRGSTGELFF
TRBD2	TRBV6-5	NA	TRBJ2-3	TGTGCCAGCAGGACGAAGCGGGAGCGTGCAGATACGCAGTATTTT	CASRTKRERADTQYF
NA	TRBV9	NA	TRBJ2-7	TGTGCCAGCAGCCCGGGTTTCTTGGCGGCTTTGGGCTACGAGCAGTACTTC	CASSPGFLAALGYEQYF
NA	TRBV29-1	NA	TRBJ1-2	TGCAGCGTGGATACGACAGCTAGGTATGGCTACACCTTC	CSVDTTARYGYTF
TRBD1	TRBV7-2	NA	TRBJ2-7	TGTGCCAGCAGCTTAGTGGCGAGACAGGGGAACTACGAGCAGTACTTC	CASSLVARQGNYEQYF
TRBD1	TRBV30	NA	TRBJ1-2	TGTGCCTGGACGCAGGGGGCGCATGGCTACACCTTC	CAWTQGAHGYTF
NA	TRBV6-5	NA	TRBJ2-5	TGTGCCAGCAGCCCAATTGGAGGGCAAGAGACCCAGTACTTC	CASSPIGGQETQYF
NA	TRBV27	NA	TRBJ2-7	TGTGCCAGCAGTTATAGTATTGCGAGGGAGCAGTACTTC	CASSYSIAREQYF
TRBD1	TRBV28	NA	TRBJ2-5	TGTGCCAGCAGTTATGGGACAGGAGCTTCCCAGTACTTC	CASSYGTGASQYF
TRBD1	TRBV5-1	NA	TRBJ1-1	TGCGCCAGCAGCCCGGGACAGGGGGGTACTGAAGCTTTCTTT	CASSPGQGGTEAFF
TRBD2	TRBV9	NA	TRBJ2-1	TGTGCCAGCAGCGTAGGGGGGGGTGAGCAGTTCTTC	CASSVGGGEQFF
TRBD2	TRBV29-1	NA	TRBJ2-7	TGCAGCGTTGCGACTAGCGGGACGACCTACGAGCAGTACTTC	CSVATSGTTYEQYF
TRBD1	TRBV2	NA	TRBJ1-5	TGTGCCATTCAACAGGGGGTCAATCAGCCCCAGCATTTT	CAIQQGVNQPQHF
TRBD1	TRBV4-2	NA	TRBJ1-4	TGTGCCAGCAGCCAGCCGGGACAGGGACATGAAAAACTGTTTTTT	CASSQPGQGHEKLFF
NA	TRBV12-5	few	TRBJ2-6	TGTGCTAGTGGGGCCCGGGACTCGGGGATCACTGGGGCCAACGTCCTGACTTTC	CASGARDSGITGANVLTF
NA	TRBV4-1	NA	TRBJ2-5	TGCGCCAGCAGCCAGTCACAGGACTTGGAGAGGGGACGCCGTCGGGGGCAGTACTTC	CASSQSQDLERGRRRGQYF
TRBD2	TRBV5-1	NA	TRBJ2-1	TGCGCCAGCAGCTTGGGACGGGGGAGCAGCGGGGGGGTTGCTGAGCAGTTCTTC	CASSLGRGSSGGVAEQFF
TRBD1	TRBV7-6	NA	TRBJ1-4	TGTGCCAGCAGCTTAGCGTGGACAGGGGATGAAAAACTGTTTTTT	CASSLAWTGDEKLFF
TRBD2	TRBV4-1	NA	TRBJ2-7	TGCGCCAGCAGCCAAAGCCCCCTAGCGGGAGATTCCTACGAGCAGTACTTC	CASSQSPLAGDSYEQYF
TRBD1	TRBV2	NA	TRBJ1-1	TGTGCCAGCAACAGGGGGCAAGGATTGAACACTGAAGCTTTCTTT	CASNRGQGLNTEAFF
TRBD1	TRBV19	NA	TRBJ1-2	TGTGCCAGCGGACAGGGTGGTGGTGGCTACACCTTC	CASGQGGGGYTF
NA	TRBV7-9	NA	TRBJ1-5	TGTGCCAGCAGCTTAGCCAGGGGTCAGCCCCAGCATTTT	CASSLARGQPQHF
NA	TRBV14	NA	TRBJ2-5	TGTGCCAGCAGCCTCGTGAGGAGAGAGACCCAGTACTTC	CASSLVRRETQYF
NA	TRBV7-3	few	TRBJ2-6	TGTGCCAGCAGCGCGGGCGGCCACTCTGGGGCCAACGTCCTGACTTTC	CASSAGGHSGANVLTF
TRBD2	TRBV5-6	NA	TRBJ2-1	TGTGCCAGCAGCCAAGGACTAGCGGAGCAGTTCTTC	CASSQGLAEQFF
TRBD1	TRBV10-1	NA	TRBJ2-2	TGCGCCAGCAGTGATGGGCTCTCGACAGGGCACAACACCGGGGAGCTGTTTTTT	CASSDGLSTGHNTGELFF
TRBD2	TRBV28	NA	TRBJ2-5	TGTGCCAGCAGGGGGCCCGGGACAGCGGGAGGTTTTGAGACCCAGTACTTC	CASRGPGTAGGFETQYF
NA	TRBV7-8	NA	TRBJ2-5	TGTGCCAGCAGCCCCGGACACAGAGAAGAGACCCAGTACTTC	CASSPGHREETQYF
NA	TRBV18	NA	TRBJ1-5	TGTGCCAGCTCCCCCACCTCACCTGCAGGTTTCGATCAGCCCCAGCATTTT	CASSPTSPAGFDQPQHF
TRBD2	TRBV6-5	NA	TRBJ2-7	TGTGCCAGCAGTCGGACTAGCGGGAAGGCCCTCGAGCAGTACTTC	CASSRTSGKALEQYF
TRBD2	TRBV29-1	few	TRBJ2-1	TGCAGCGTTGACGAGATCTACCCGGGAGGGCCGGGGAATGAGCAGTTCTTC	CSVDEIYPGGPGNEQFF
NA	TRBV28	NA	TRBJ2-7	TGTGCCAGCAGTCCAAGAGACAGGTACGAGCAGTACTTC	CASSPRDRYEQYF
TRBD1	TRBV27	NA	TRBJ2-7	TGTGCCAGCAGTATACAGGGGTCCTACGAGCAGTACTTC	CASSIQGSYEQYF
NA	TRBV10-3	NA	TRBJ1-2	TGTGCCATCAGTGAAGAGGAGAGACCATTAATCTGGGGCTACACCTTC	CAISEEERPLIWGYTF
NA	TRBV5-4	NA	TRBJ2-7	TGTGCCAGCAGCTTAGGACTGGGGTTCGCCTACGAGCAGTACTTC	CASSLGLGFAYEQYF
NA	TRBV5-4	NA	TRBJ2-7	TGTGCCAGCAGCGCGTCCTCCTACGAGCAGTACTTC	CASSASSYEQYF